This TCR beta chain appears in the sequencing data of a study of neurological immune-mediated disorders (dated by TCRdb to between 2018 and 2021). About the investigation overall: Among the approximately 34 multiple sclerosis patients, relapsing-remitting MS was present in 31 and secondary progressive MS was present in 3. The 106 TCR-beta libraries covered PBMC samples along with longitudinal samples, technical triplicates, and paired sorted CD4+ and CD8+ T-cell subsets. The study compared peripheral blood TCR-beta repertoires of HTLV-I-associated myelopathy (HAM/TSP) patients, multiple sclerosis patients and healthy controls using UMI-based sequencing. The cohort comprised 68 subjects: roughly 15 HAM/TSP patients, 35 or so multiple sclerosis patients and approximately 20 healthy controls. The research as a whole found: Across subjects, expanded clones never shared an identical CDR3 amino acid sequence, which suggests that the TCR-beta repertoires in every group were private. Repertoires from 18 of 34 MS patients were grouped by phylogenetic analysis into a cluster of related CDR3 sequences, suggesting a possible repertoire-level signature. The MS cluster was not associated with any clinical or MRI features, and the authors stated that larger cohorts are needed. TCR clonal expansion was greatest in HAM/TSP patients and smallest in MS patients, who ranked below even healthy controls.

Many counts were recorded for this clonotype. The target of this receptor is not known. No base qualities exist here, and no much larger clone lies one base off it. For the unsorted PBMC libraries, 2 million PBMCs were stored in RNAlater at -80 degrees C until RNA extraction and were used to generate the libraries. The multiple sclerosis patients were enrolled in a US clinical protocol that used magnetic resonance imaging to evaluate disease progression. Peripheral blood underwent Ficoll-Hypaque density gradient centrifugation to isolate PBMCs, which were then cryopreserved in liquid nitrogen. Measured from the cysteine to the phenylalanine, the CDR3 is 17 residues long. The sequence is cut down to CDR3 DNA, 51 bases in frame from base 1. Taken from the germline V gene, the CDR1 and CDR2 loops are SGHRS and YFSETQ. Here V drops 2 bases and J drops 0 bases, and the junction holds 5 bases not matched to any gene.

cDNA synthesis used template-switch 5'RACE with a primer carrying a 10-nucleotide random unique molecular identifier tagging each TCR transcript. Every sequencing run yielded over 180 million TCR-beta sequences covering 15-18 subjects. Total RNA was extracted with the RNeasy kit. The KAPA Real-time Library Amplification kit was used to amplify TCR-beta VDJ regions with primers for the TCR constant region and the 5'RACE anchor. Sample indexes and Illumina adaptors were added in a first PCR, and a second PCR then increased library yield. After purification with Ampure beads, the TCR product of roughly 650 bp was size-selected on a 2% E-gel SizeSelection system. Before pooling, library quality was assessed on a Bioanalyzer, concentration was determined with Qubit, and library quantification was performed with the Kapa Library Quantification kit. Paired-end 2 x 150 bp sequencing of the libraries was performed on an Illumina HiSeq 2500. To increase sequence diversity, roughly 24-31% phiX was spiked into each library pool. The authors' analysis ran thus. Quality-filtered reads were processed with the UMI-based MiGEC pipeline, which removed over 75% of raw TCR sequences during error correction. IMGT germline references were used for aligning VDJ genes, and each clonotype was defined as a unique CDR3 amino acid sequence together with its V-J genes. Clonal expansion, Shannon diversity, and CDR3 relatedness (CalcPairwiseDistances, ClusterSamples) were evaluated with VDJtools, and phylogenetic trees were built with CLCbio workbench. Using coefficient-of-variation modelling across technical triplicates, the study counted a clone as expanded if it had at least 8 unique UMIs. TCRdb reanalyzed the raw reads on its own, using fastp at Q25 for trimming and MiXCR for clone calling, and kept in-frame beta chains. Identical CDR3 proteins give one entry, which carries the most common genes and DNA. TCRdb assigned the V and J calls; the authors' analysis was not used. The sample table records about 66,000 distinct CDR3 sequences; around 3.7% of these occur just once. The top ten clones comprise more than 3% of the sample.

The receptor was isolated from a man aged 40-49 years with multiple sclerosis. The specimen was PBMCs. Here the chain combines TRBV5-1 and TRBJ2-6, and 7 junctional nucleotides match TRBD1. The base sequence is TGCGCCAGCAGCTTTACCGCAGGGGGCTCTGGGGCCAACGTCCTGACTTTC. It is translated as CASSFTAGGSGANVLTF. Joined to the reference TRBV5-1 and TRBJ2-6 proteins, this CDR3 gives the full variable domain: KAGVTQTPRYLIKTRGQQVTLSCSPISGHRSVSWYQQTPGQGLQFLFEYFSETQRNKGNFPGRFSGRQFSNSRSEMNVSTLELGDSALYLCASSFTAGGSGANVLTFGAGSRLTVL.